The subject of this entry is one T cell receptor beta chain. This CDR3 spans 16 amino acids. Germline V gives CDR1 SGDLS, CDR2 YYNGEE. Trimming stripped 0 bases from V and 4 bases from J, with 17 bases between. Terminally differentiated effector memory CD45RA+ cells were excluded from the naive CD8 cells, which were CD45RO-negative and positively selected for CCR7. All donors were healthy HIV-negative adults lacking recent acute infections or vaccinations. This sample was included in a study of shared clonotypes between healthy human individuals. Study-level information: Plates per donor: three CD4 naive, three CD4 memory, two CD8 naive, one CD8 memory.

Sorted-subset replicate PCRs used 150 to 200 ng DNA, approximately 30,000 T cell genomes. Clones were sequenced by immunoSEQ multiplex PCR, and TCRdb holds only the in-frame ones, with some missing. The table lists roughly 2 million clones, less than 95% of them singletons. The sequenced sample consisted of naive CD8+ T cells sorted from blood. The chain joins TRBV9 to TRBJ2-7; possibly TRBD1 for D (6 bases). This sequence originates from a young man in good health. CDR3 amino acids: CASSVASTGFVYEQYF. The CDR3 DNA reads as TGTGCCAGCAGCGTAGCTTCGACAGGTTTTGTGTACGAGCAGTACTTC.